The 17 T cell receptor beta chains in this list originate from one sample, sequenced in a study of T cells after yellow fever vaccination. One entry per CDR3 protein, called by TCRdb with MiXCR from the 5' RACE reads. The sample contains some 240,000 distinct CDR3 sequences, around 4.9% of which appear only once. The specimen was CD4+ T cells sorted from PBMCs, collected on the day of the yellow fever booster vaccination. The receptors were sampled from a young man who received the YFV17D yellow fever vaccine.

The rearrangement links TRBV11-3 to TRBJ1-3; unclear D gene. Germline V gene lookup returns CDR1 SGHNT and CDR2 YENEEA. The CDR3 contains 13 residues. Trimming pared 5 bases from V and 1 base from J, leaving 6 bases between. The CDR3 DNA is TGTGCCAGCAGCGAGGAGTCTGGAAACACCATATATTTT. Its protein is CASSEESGNTIYF. Full variable domain (outside the CDR3, taken from reference TRBV11-3 and TRBJ1-3): EAGVVQSPRYKIIEKKQPVAFWCNPISGHNTLYWYLQNLGQGPELLIRYENEEAVDDSQLPKDRFSAERLKGVDSTLKIQPAELGDSAVYLCASSEESGNTIYFGEGSWLTVV.

This clonotype was observed a handful of times. V usage is TRBV7-2 and J usage is TRBJ2-5, with D unresolved. CDR3 length equals 16 residues. Germline assignment: CDR1 SGHTA and CDR2 FQGNSA. Trimming pared 5 bases from V and 4 bases from J, leaving 20 bases between. CDR3 nucleotides: TGTGCCAGCAGCACGAATGCTAGGGCAAATCGAGAGACCCAGTACTTC. Protein: CASSTNARANRETQYF.

The rearrangement links TRBV5-8 to TRBJ2-5; possible D gene TRBD2, 7 bases. There are 16 residues in the CDR3. Germline V gene lookup returns CDR1 SGHTS and CDR2 YDEGEE. V dropped 0 bases and J dropped 5 bases, with 17 bases sitting between them. The CDR3 here is CASSLDRGAGVETQYF. Written as DNA, the CDR3 is TGTGCCAGCAGCTTGGACCGGGGGGCCGGAGTGGAGACCCAGTACTTC.

For the CDR3, the DNA is TGTGCCAGCAGCTTAGTTCGGGGGACAGGGCCCTACGAGCAGTACTTC. Encoded protein: CASSLVRGTGPYEQYF. J is TRBJ2-7 and V is TRBV11-2; 9 bases align to TRBD1. The CDR3 is 16 residues long. V was pared by 1 base and J by 2 bases, with 6 bases of the junction left unmatched. The germline V gene has CDR1 SGHAT and CDR2 FQNNGV.

This clonotype was seen ten or more times. The genes are TRBV4-3 and TRBJ2-5, with D hard to call. Per germline, CDR1 LGHNA and CDR2 YSLEER. The CDR3 totals 14 residues. V lost 2 bases and J 4 bases, leaving 11 bases between the germline ends. CDR3 in DNA: TGCGCCAGCAGCCAATCAGCCGCCCGAGAGACCCAGTACTTC. Its translation: CASSQSAARETQYF.

This clonotype was found many times. The rearrangement joins TRBV4-3 to TRBJ2-1; 14 bases map to TRBD2. The CDR3 is 17 amino acids. Unmatched junction bases numbered 11, after V lost 2 bases and J lost 11 bases. CDR1 LGHNA and CDR2 YSLEER come from the germline V gene. CDR3 sequence: CASSQSGLAGAIRKQFF. The CDR3 coding sequence is TGCGCCAGCAGCCAATCGGGACTAGCGGGGGCCATACGTAAGCAGTTCTTC.

This clonotype showed up just a few times. No conserved phenylalanine or tryptophan ends this CDR3, so it is likely a read error. The genes are TRBV7-6 and TRBJ1-5; no clear D gene. The V end lost 1 base, the J end lost 5 bases, and 6 bases lay between the germline ends. CDR3 length: 13 residues. Germline V CDR1 and CDR2: SGHVS, FNYEAQ. CDR3 sequence: CASSLDTDQPQHL. In nucleotides, the CDR3 is TGTGCCAGCAGCTTAGATACAGATCAGCCCCAGCATCTT.

This clonotype was detected only a few times. In nucleotides, the CDR3 is TGCAGTGCTAGGATTTCGGCAGGGGGGAATCAGCCCCAGCATTTT. Translation: CSARISAGGNQPQHF. This chain joins TRBV20-1 and TRBJ1-5, with 7 bases identical to TRBD1. There are 15 residues in the CDR3. The V segment lost 3 bases and the J segment 4 bases; nucleotides outside the gene matches: 9. The V gene's germline CDR1 is DFQATT and CDR2 SNEGSKA (reference sequence).

This clonotype has more than one count but fewer than ten. The chain carries TRBV19 and TRBJ2-5; 8 positions agree with TRBD2. Per germline, CDR1 LNHDA and CDR2 SQIVND (reference sequence). The CDR3 runs 13 residues. Trimming took 8 bases from V and 4 from J; bases not matched to a gene: 6. The CDR3 DNA sequence: TGTGCCAGTGGAATCAGCGGGGGAGAGACCCAGTACTTC. Amino acids: CASGISGGETQYF.

The V call is TRBV12-2, the J call TRBJ1-2; the table's D call of TRBD1 was not tested on the DNA. TRBV12-2 corresponds to a pseudogene. The CDR3 totals 19 residues. In DNA, the CDR3 is TGTGCAAGTCGCCCAGCCCGCCGGGACAGGGTGTTGGGTAACTATGGCTACACCTTC. Translating it yields CASRPARRDRVLGNYGYTF.

The gene calls are TRBV4-3 and TRBJ1-1; the match to TRBD1 covers 9 bases. From germline, CDR1 is LGHNA and CDR2 YSLEER. V was pared by 3 bases and J by 6 bases, with 11 bases of the junction left unmatched. This CDR3 has 16 residues. In DNA, the CDR3 is TGCGCCAGCAGCCATCTCGGACAGGGGAGTGTGTCTGAAGCTTTCTTT. Amino acid sequence: CASSHLGQGSVSEAFF.

V and J are TRBV5-1 and TRBJ2-7; TRBD1 aligns across 10 bases. This CDR3 region has 13 residues. With 4 bases clipped from V and 6 bases from J, the junction kept 4 bases outside the gene matches. Germline V gives CDR1 SGHRS, CDR2 YFSETQ. CDR3 nucleotides: TGCGCCAGCAGCCGGGGACAGGGGAGCGAGCAGTACGTC. Translating it yields CASSRGQGSEQYV.

The sample holds many counts of this clonotype. The rearrangement uses TRBV29-1 and TRBJ2-7; perhaps D is TRBD1 or TRBD2 (5 bases each). The CDR3 sequence is 15 residues long. The germline V gene encodes CDR1 SQVTM and CDR2 ANQGSEA. Trimming shortened V by 6 bases and J by 7 bases, and 25 bases separated the two germline ends. CDR3 nucleotides: TGCAGCGTCGCCGGGGATCGGGACCTTCCTTATGAGCAGTACTTC. It translates to CSVAGDRDLPYEQYF.

The chain employs TRBV20-1 and TRBJ1-1; the D is unclear. The germline V gene has CDR1 DFQATT and CDR2 SNEGSKA (reference sequence). The CDR3 extends over 12 amino acids. Trimming shortened V by 6 bases and J by 1 base, and 9 bases separated the two germline ends. The CDR3 region is CSAEAGNTEAFF. The CDR3, as DNA: TGCAGTGCCGAGGCAGGGAACACTGAAGCTTTCTTT.

In its sample, this clonotype was seen many times. This sequence joins TRBV7-8 and TRBJ1-1, with D unclear. The CDR3 has 14 amino acids. The V end was cut by 5 bases, the J end by 1 base, with 11 bases between. Germline loops: CDR1 SGHVS, CDR2 FQNEAQ. The CDR3: CASSRRAANTEAFF. As DNA, the CDR3 is TGTGCCAGCAGCAGGAGGGCGGCGAACACTGAAGCTTTCTTT.

The chain combines TRBV14 with TRBJ2-2, with TRBD1 matching 9 bases. CDR3 length equals 17 residues. J gave up 5 bases and V 3 bases, and 10 bases lay outside the gene matches. The germline gives CDR1 SGHDN, CDR2 FVKESK. CDR3 loop: CASSHPLTGGATGELFF. CDR3 nucleotides: TGTGCCAGCAGCCATCCCCTCACAGGGGGCGCAACCGGGGAGCTGTTTTTT. The whole variable domain, filled in from reference TRBV14 and TRBJ2-2, reads EAGVTQFPSHSVIEKGQTVTLRCDPISGHDNLYWYRRVMGKEIKFLLHFVKESKQDESGMPNNRFLAERTGGTYSTLKVQPAELEDSGVYFCASSHPLTGGATGELFFGEGSRLTVL.

The table lists this clonotype with a few counts. J is TRBJ1-2 and V is TRBV20-1; D is possibly TRBD1 (6 bases). Germline V lookup: CDR1 DFQATT, CDR2 SNEGSKA (reference sequence). V lost 3 bases to trimming and J lost 8 bases, with 13 bases between them. CDR3 size: 12 residues. The CDR3 sequence: CSASVDRSGYTF. In DNA form, the CDR3 reads TGCAGTGCTAGTGTCGACAGGTCCGGCTACACCTTC.